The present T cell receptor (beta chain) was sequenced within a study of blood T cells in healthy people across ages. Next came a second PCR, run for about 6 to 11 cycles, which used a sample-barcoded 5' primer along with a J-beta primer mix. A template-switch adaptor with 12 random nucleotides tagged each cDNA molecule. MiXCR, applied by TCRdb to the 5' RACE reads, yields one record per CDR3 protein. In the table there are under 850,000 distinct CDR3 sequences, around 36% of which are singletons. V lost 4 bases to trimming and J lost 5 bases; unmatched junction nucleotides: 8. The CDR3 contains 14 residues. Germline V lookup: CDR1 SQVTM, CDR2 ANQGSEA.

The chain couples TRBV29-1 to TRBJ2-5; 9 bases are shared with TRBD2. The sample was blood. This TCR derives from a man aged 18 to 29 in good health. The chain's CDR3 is CSVGGRGAHETQYF. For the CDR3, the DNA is TGCAGCGTTGGCGGGAGGGGGGCACATGAGACCCAGTACTTC.